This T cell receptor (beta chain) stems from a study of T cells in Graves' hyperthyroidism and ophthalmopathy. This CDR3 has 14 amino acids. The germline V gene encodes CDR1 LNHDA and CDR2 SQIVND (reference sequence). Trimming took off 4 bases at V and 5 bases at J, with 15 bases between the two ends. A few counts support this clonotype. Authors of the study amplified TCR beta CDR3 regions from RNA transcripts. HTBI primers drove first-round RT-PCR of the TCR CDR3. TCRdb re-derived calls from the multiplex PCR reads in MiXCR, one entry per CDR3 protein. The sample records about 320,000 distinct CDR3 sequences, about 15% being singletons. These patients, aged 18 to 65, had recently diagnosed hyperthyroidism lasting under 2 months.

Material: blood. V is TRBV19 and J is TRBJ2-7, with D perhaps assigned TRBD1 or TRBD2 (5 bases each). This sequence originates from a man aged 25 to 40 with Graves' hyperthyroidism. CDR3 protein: CASSTPSGGDEQYF. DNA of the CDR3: TGTGCCAGTAGTACCCCGTCTGGGGGTGACGAGCAGTACTTC.